This TCR beta chain came from a study of CD8 T cells in ankylosing spondylitis. CDR3 size: 13 residues. From germline, CDR1 is SQVTM and CDR2 ANQGSEA. V lost 6 bases and J 2 bases, leaving 13 bases between the germline ends. Study results and limitations: A TCR beta motif made of roughly eight highly homologous variants seemed typical of ankylosing spondylitis blood.

Many counts were recorded for this clonotype. The antigen is not known. TCRdb passed the 5' RACE reads through MiXCR, listing each CDR3 protein once. The data hold fewer than 550,000 distinct CDR3 sequences, with about 5.7% observed a single time. The V and J genes are TRBV29-1 and TRBJ1-1, with a possible D match to TRBD1 (5 bases). The sample consisted of blood, either unsorted or a sorted T cell fraction (not recorded which). This clonotype was sampled from a male donor with ankylosing spondylitis. CDR3 nucleotide sequence: TGCAGCGTAAGTACAGGTAGCAACACTGAAGCTTTCTTT. Translating gives CSVSTGSNTEAFF.